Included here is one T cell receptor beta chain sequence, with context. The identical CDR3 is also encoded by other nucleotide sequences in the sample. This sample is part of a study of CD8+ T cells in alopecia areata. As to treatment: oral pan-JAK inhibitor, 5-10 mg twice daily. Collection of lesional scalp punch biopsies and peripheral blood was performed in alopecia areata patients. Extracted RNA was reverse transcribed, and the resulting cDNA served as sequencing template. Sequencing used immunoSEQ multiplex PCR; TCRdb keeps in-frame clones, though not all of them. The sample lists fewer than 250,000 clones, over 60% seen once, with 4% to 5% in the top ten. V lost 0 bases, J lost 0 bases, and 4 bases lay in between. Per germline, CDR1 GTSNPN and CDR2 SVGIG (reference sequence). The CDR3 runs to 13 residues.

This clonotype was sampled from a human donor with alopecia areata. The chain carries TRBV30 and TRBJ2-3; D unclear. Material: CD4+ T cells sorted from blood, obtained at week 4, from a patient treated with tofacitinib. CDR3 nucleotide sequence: TGTGCCTGGAGTGTTGGGAGCACAGATACGCAGTATTTT. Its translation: CAWSVGSTDTQYF.